Below, 3 T cell receptor beta chains from the same sample are listed, as sequenced in a study of T cells in Graves' hyperthyroidism and ophthalmopathy. Amplification of TCR beta CDR3 regions was performed using RNA transcripts as template. The HTBI primer set was used in a first-round RT-PCR of the TCR CDR3. Each CDR3 protein is one row after TCRdb ran MiXCR on the multiplex PCR reads. The sample has around 540,000 distinct CDR3 sequences, around 42% seen once. Material: peripheral blood or thyroid tissue (not recorded which). Receptors were obtained from a woman between 18 and 29 years old with Graves' hyperthyroidism.

This clonotype was found many times. The genes are TRBV7-9 and TRBJ1-6, with D perhaps matching TRBD1 (5 bases). Germline loops: CDR1 SEHNR, CDR2 FQNEAQ (reference sequence). V gave up 1 base and J gave up 10 bases, with 8 bases separating them. The CDR3 contains 13 residues. CDR3 loop: CASSLEGSSPLHF. The CDR3 nucleotides read TGTGCCAGCAGCTTAGAGGGGTCATCACCCCTCCACTTT.

This clonotype has a single count. One junction end does not reproduce the germline sequence, and a read error may be involved. The chain links TRBV7-9 to TRBJ2-2, with 11 bases matching TRBD1. This CDR3 has 17 residues. The germline gives CDR1 SEHNR, CDR2 FQNEAQ (reference sequence). The CDR3 coding sequence is TGCGCCAGCACCTTATTTCGGACAGGGGGCAACACCGGGGAGCTGTTTTTT. This sequence encodes CASTLFRTGGNTGELFF.

This clonotype showed up many times. This chain joins TRBV7-8 and TRBJ2-5, with 12 bases that match TRBD2. The V gene end was trimmed by 5 bases and the J gene end by 4 bases; junction bases not matched to a gene: 2. The germline gives CDR1 SGHVS, CDR2 FQNEAQ. CDR3 length: 14 amino acids. CDR3 protein: CASSRLAGVETQYF. The DNA of the CDR3 is TGTGCCAGCAGCAGACTAGCGGGAGTAGAGACCCAGTACTTC.